The 9 T cell receptor beta chains presented below share a single source sample, sequenced in a study of blood T cell repertoires in COVID-19. Assay used: immunoSEQ multiplex PCR; TCRdb lists only in-frame clones, some missing. In the table there are around 270,000 clones, about 90% of which are singletons. Sequencing used PBMCs or T cells enriched from blood (not recorded which). All receptors come from a woman in her thirties or forties who had been exposed to COVID-19.

The CDR3 bases are TGCGCCAGCGGACAGGGGACTGAAGCTTTCTTT. Its translation is CASGQGTEAFF. The gene calls are TRBV10-2 and TRBJ1-1; 9 bases are a match to TRBD1. Germline-derived CDR1 and CDR2 are WSHSY and SAAADI. The CDR3 consists of 11 residues. Germline trimming cut 8 bases from V and 5 bases from J; bases unmatched to any gene: 0.

The V gene is TRBV3-1 (or the pseudogene TRBV3-2), the J gene TRBJ2-7; TRBD1 might be the D (5 bases). The V end was cut by 2 bases, the J end by 5 bases, with 7 bases between. Germline loops: CDR1 LGHDT, CDR2 YNNKEL (reference sequence). This CDR3 has 12 amino acids. The CDR3: CASSQQGNEQYV. DNA of the CDR3: TGTGCCAGCAGCCAACAGGGCAACGAGCAGTACGTC.

The chain is built from TRBV24-1 and TRBJ2-5, with D maybe TRBD2 (6 bases). Germline values: CDR1 KGHDR, CDR2 SFDVKD. The CDR3 runs to 16 residues. Between the trimmed V and J ends, which lost 3 bases and 1 base, there was a span of 14 bases. The CDR3 DNA reads TGTGCCACCAGTGATCCAGCCCGGGGGATCCAAGAGACCCAGTACTTC. Translation gives CATSDPARGIQETQYF.

The chain has TRBV19 and TRBJ2-1, with 9 bases aligning to TRBD2. The V segment lost 4 bases and the J segment 3 bases; nucleotides outside the gene matches: 7. The germline V gene encodes CDR1 LNHDA and CDR2 SQIVND (reference sequence). The CDR3 has 16 amino acids. The CDR3 reads CASSTRAGGFYNEQFF. CDR3 sequence (DNA): TGTGCCAGTAGTACAAGAGCGGGGGGCTTCTACAATGAGCAGTTCTTC.

The chain is built from TRBV7-2 and TRBJ2-5; TRBD2 matches at 10 bases. Trimming cost V 5 bases and J 2 bases; bases outside gene matches: 8. This CDR3 has 16 residues. Germline V gives CDR1 SGHTA, CDR2 FQGNSA. CDR3 loop: CASSQSTAGGQETQYF. The CDR3 DNA sequence: TGTGCCAGCAGCCAGAGTACAGCGGGAGGGCAAGAGACCCAGTACTTC. Using reference TRBV7-2 and TRBJ2-5 for the parts outside the CDR3, the full variable domain is GAGVSQSPSNKVTEKGKDVELRCDPISGHTALYWYRQSLGQGLEFLIYFQGNSAPDKSGLPSDRFSAERTGGSVSTLTIQRTQQEDSAVYLCASSQSTAGGQETQYFGPGTRLLVL.

The chain has TRBV3-1 (or the pseudogene TRBV3-2) and TRBJ2-3; 10 bases align to TRBD2. V lost 7 bases and J lost 2; bases outside the gene matches: 9. The CDR3 is made up of 16 amino acids. CDR1 is LGHDT and CDR2 is YNNKEL in the germline V gene (reference sequence). DNA for the CDR3: TGTGCCAGCACGTCAGTACTAGCGGGGACCACAGATACGCAGTATTTT. Translating gives CASTSVLAGTTDTQYF.

This chain connects TRBV7-3 to TRBJ2-3, with a weak D call TRBD2 (6 bases). V lost 4 bases to trimming and J lost 0 bases, with 14 bases between them. Per the germline V gene, CDR1 is SGHTA and CDR2 is FQGTGA. The CDR3 extends over 16 amino acids. As DNA, the CDR3 is TGTGCCAGCAGCTCTACTAGCAGACTTAGCACAGATACGCAGTATTTT. It encodes CASSSTSRLSTDTQYF.

The chain carries TRBV12-5 and TRBJ2-2, with D hard to call. The V gene lost 2 bases and the J gene lost 4 bases, with 14 bases spanning the gap. Germline V gene data show CDR1 as LGHNT and CDR2 as FRNRAP. The CDR3 consists of 16 residues. In nucleotides, the CDR3 is TGTGCTAGTGGTTTGTCATCCGCCGGTCCCACCGGGGAGCTGTTTTTT. Protein: CASGLSSAGPTGELFF.

V usage is TRBV4-1 and J usage is TRBJ2-7, with 10 bases lining up with TRBD1. Germline V lookup: CDR1 MGHRA, CDR2 YSYEKL. V lost 10 bases, J lost 3 bases, and 9 bases stayed unmatched. This CDR3 spans 14 amino acids. DNA for the CDR3: TGCGCCACCCGCCCCGGGACAGGGGACTACGAGCAGTACTTC. This gives the protein CATRPGTGDYEQYF.